Each of the 6 T cell receptor beta chains below was sequenced from the same sample in a study of technical replicates of blood from a few donors. Clones were read by immunoSEQ multiplex PCR, and TCRdb kept only the in-frame ones, dropping some. The table includes tens of thousands of clones, roughly 98% detected once. Sequencing was carried out using T cells isolated from PBMCs. The receptor source for this set is a human donor in good health.

J is TRBJ2-7 and V is TRBV7-6, with 8 bases fitting TRBD1. Germline V CDR1 and CDR2: SGHVS, FNYEAQ. The V segment lost 4 bases and the J segment 4 bases; nucleotides outside the gene matches: 9. The CDR3 extends over 15 amino acids. CDR3 in DNA: TGTGCCAGCAGCTATACTCCAGGGGGCTTTTACGAGCAGTACTTC. As protein: CASSYTPGGFYEQYF.

As regards this clone: A read error may produce the germline difference seen at one junction end. The CDR3 DNA is TGCAGCGCTGAAAAACTAGCGGACCACAATGAGCAGTTCTTC. It translates to CSAEKLADHNEQFF. This chain uses TRBV29-1 with TRBJ2-1; 8 bases agree with TRBD2. Germline values: CDR1 SQVTM, CDR2 ANQGSEA. The CDR3 length is 14 residues.

The table lists this clone with a count of one. V and J are TRBV29-1 and TRBJ2-1, with 10 bases matching TRBD2. The CDR3 has 19 residues. Germline CDR1 and CDR2: SQVTM and ANQGSEA. V gave up 0 bases and J gave up 0 bases; unmatched junction bases: 11. CDR3 sequence (DNA): TGCAGCGTTGAAGACCCCCACCGACTAGCGGGTCACTCCTACAATGAGCAGTTCTTC. Amino acids: CSVEDPHRLAGHSYNEQFF.

This chain connects TRBV28 to TRBJ1-1; tentatively, D is TRBD1 (6 bases). V lost 7 bases to trimming and J lost 10 bases, with 28 bases between them. The CDR3 loop spans 16 amino acids. Germline V gives CDR1 MDHEN, CDR2 SYDVKM. The CDR3 region has the DNA TGTGCCAGCACCTTCTCAGGGGCCGGGGTAGGAGAGGGAGCTTTCTTT. As protein: CASTFSGAGVGEGAFF.

The chain carries TRBV11-2 and TRBJ1-1; 8 positions match TRBD1. V was pared by 5 bases and J by 5 bases, with 4 bases of the junction left unmatched. Germline V CDR1 and CDR2: SGHAT, FQNNGV. CDR3 length: 13 residues. The DNA of the CDR3 is TGTGCCAGCAGCCCGGACAGGGATACTGAAGCTTTCTTT. Encoded protein: CASSPDRDTEAFF.

The gene calls are TRBV5-8 and TRBJ1-2; 10 bases align to TRBD1. V lost 2 bases, J lost 8 bases, and 3 bases stayed unmatched. This CDR3 has 13 amino acids. The V gene's germline CDR1 is SGHTS and CDR2 YDEGEE. The DNA of the CDR3 is TGTGCCAGCAGCTTCGGGACAGGGGAAGGCTACACCTTC. Protein: CASSFGTGEGYTF.